This record concerns one T cell receptor beta chain sequence. The antigen remains undetermined. Germline assignment: CDR1 SGHNT and CDR2 YENEEA. V was pared by 6 bases and J by 4 bases, with 8 bases of the junction left unmatched. The CDR3 is 15 amino acids. This record comes from a study of T cell responses to AZD1222 COVID-19 vaccine. Study results and caveats: Dominant CD4 TCR responses targeted spike regions 160-218 and 743-854. Spike-specific TCR breadth and depth both grew after two AZD1222 doses.

Using immunoSEQ multiplex PCR, the repertoire was profiled, and TCRdb retains in-frame clones only, with some absent. This sample carries 150,000 or so clones, approximately 78% of them seen once, and the ten largest clones take approximately 4%. The chain is built from TRBV11-3 and TRBJ2-1; 8 bases are shared with TRBD2. The origin of this receptor is an adult in good health. Source: peripheral blood, taken on day 0 of MenACWY control vaccination. The CDR3 DNA reads as TGTGCCAGCAGTAGTTCGGGACTAGGGTACAATGAGCAGTTCTTC. Translating it yields CASSSSGLGYNEQFF.